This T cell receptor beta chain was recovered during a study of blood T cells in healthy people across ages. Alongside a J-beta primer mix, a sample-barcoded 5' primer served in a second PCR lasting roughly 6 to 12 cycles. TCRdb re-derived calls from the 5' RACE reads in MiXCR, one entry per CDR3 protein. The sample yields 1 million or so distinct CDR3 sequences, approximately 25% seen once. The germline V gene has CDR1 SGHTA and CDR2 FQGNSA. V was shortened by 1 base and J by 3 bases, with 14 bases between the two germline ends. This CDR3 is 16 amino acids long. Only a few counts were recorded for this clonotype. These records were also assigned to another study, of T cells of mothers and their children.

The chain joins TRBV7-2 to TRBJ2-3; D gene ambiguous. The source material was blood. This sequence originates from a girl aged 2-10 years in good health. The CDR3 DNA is TGTGCCAGCAGCTTAGGTTCTAGTGAAGTAACAGATACGCAGTATTTT. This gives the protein CASSLGSSEVTDTQYF.